This T cell receptor beta chain is drawn from a study of post-analysis software for immune sequencing data. Study outcomes and limitations: Relative to controls, patients with multiple sclerosis showed significantly lower normalized Chao1 diversity. Samples made in the same batch grouped tightly together by F measure.

TCR beta cDNA libraries had unique molecular identifiers. Starting from approximately 0.95 to 9.8 million T cells, the study yielded about half a million cDNA molecules. TCRdb redid the calling of the PCR reads with MiXCR, one entry per CDR3 protein. The data hold about 460,000 distinct CDR3 sequences, with around 40% observed a single time. Concerning this clonotype itself: Its antigen is as yet unknown.

This TCR came from a girl aged 5 to 17 with multiple sclerosis. The specimen sequenced was blood.

The CDR3: CASSYSGQGGTEDEQFF. The CDR3 nucleotides are TGTGCCAGCAGTTACTCAGGACAGGGGGGTACGGAGGATGAGCAGTTCTTC. The genes are TRBV6-2 or TRBV6-3 and TRBJ2-1; 10 bases fit TRBD1. Losses at the gene ends were 0 bases for V and 8 bases for J; bases not matched to a gene: 10. CDR3 length: 17 amino acids. Looked up from germline, CDR1 is MNHEY and CDR2 is SVGEGT.